This T cell receptor beta chain appears in the sequencing data of a study of blood T cell repertoires in COVID-19. Study as a whole: PBMCs, B-cell-depleted T cells, or T cells provided the cDNA or gDNA that made up the material.

Profiled with immunoSEQ multiplex PCR; TCRdb holds only in-frame clones, not every one. The profile shows about 63,000 clones, about 80% of them singletons. Sequencing was done on a sample of peripheral blood. The receptor was isolated from a human donor in a cohort sampled during active COVID-19.

This CDR3 reads CASRLAGGSYNEQFF. DNA for the CDR3: TGCGCCAGCAGGCTAGCGGGGGGGTCCTACAATGAGCAGTTCTTC. The V gene is TRBV10-2, the J gene TRBJ2-1; 12 positions match TRBD2. CDR3 length: 15 amino acids. Trimming cost V 6 bases and J 1 base; bases outside gene matches: 1. Germline V gene lookup returns CDR1 WSHSY and CDR2 SAAADI.